The TCR beta chain described here comes from a study of blood T cell repertoires in COVID-19. At the level of the study: The United States, Italy and Spain supplied acute and convalescent COVID-19 samples.

This clone was found once. In the study's own analysis: Nucleated cell counts were estimated from reference gene primer amplification. Sequencing used immunoSEQ multiplex PCR; TCRdb keeps in-frame clones, though not all of them. V and J calls and clone size are given by that table; D and trimming were obtained from the DNA. The table includes about 87,000 clones, roughly 82% detected once. The V end was cut by 0 bases, the J end by 10 bases, with 13 bases between. The CDR3 runs to 14 residues. Germline V gene lookup returns CDR1 MNHEY and CDR2 SVGEGT. J is TRBJ2-1 and V is TRBV6-2 or TRBV6-3, with D possibly TRBD2 on 5 matching bases. The specimen was peripheral blood. The receptor was derived from a human donor in a cohort sampled during active COVID-19. The chain's CDR3 is CASSYSWTLSEQFF. The DNA of the CDR3 is TGTGCCAGCAGTTACTCCTGGACTCTGAGCGAGCAGTTCTTC.